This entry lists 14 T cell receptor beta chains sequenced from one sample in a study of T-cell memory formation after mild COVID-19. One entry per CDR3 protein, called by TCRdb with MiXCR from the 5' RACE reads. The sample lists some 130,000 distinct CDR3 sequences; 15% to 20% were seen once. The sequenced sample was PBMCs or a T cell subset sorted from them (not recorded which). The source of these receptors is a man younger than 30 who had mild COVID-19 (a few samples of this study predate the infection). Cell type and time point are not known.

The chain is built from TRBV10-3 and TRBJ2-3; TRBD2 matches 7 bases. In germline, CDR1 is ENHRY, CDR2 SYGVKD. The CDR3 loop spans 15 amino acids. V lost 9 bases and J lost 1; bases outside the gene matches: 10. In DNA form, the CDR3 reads TGTGCCATTGCTAAGGGAGGGGTTGGCACAGATACGCAGTATTTT. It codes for CAIAKGGVGTDTQYF.

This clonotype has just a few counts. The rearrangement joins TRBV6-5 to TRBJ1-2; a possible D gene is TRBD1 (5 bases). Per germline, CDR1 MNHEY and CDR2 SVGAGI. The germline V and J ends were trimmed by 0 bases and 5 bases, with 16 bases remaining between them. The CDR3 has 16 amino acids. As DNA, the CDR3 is TGTGCCAGCAGTTACTCGAACCCAGGGAAGGAGTATGGCTACACCTTC. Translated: CASSYSNPGKEYGYTF.

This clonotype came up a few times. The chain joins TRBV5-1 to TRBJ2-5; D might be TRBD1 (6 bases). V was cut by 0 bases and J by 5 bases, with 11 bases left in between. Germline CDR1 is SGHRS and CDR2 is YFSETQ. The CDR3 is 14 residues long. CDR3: CASSLGRGKETQYF. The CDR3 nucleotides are TGCGCCAGCAGCTTGGGCAGGGGAAAGGAGACCCAGTACTTC.

In nucleotides, the CDR3 is TGTGCCAGCAGCGCGACTAGCGGGGGGTCCCAGTTCTTC. It encodes CASSATSGGSQFF. The chain joins TRBV6-2 or TRBV6-3 to TRBJ2-1; 13 bases match TRBD2. CDR1 and CDR2 from the germline V gene are MNHEY and SVGEGT. After removal of 6 bases from V and 13 bases from J, the junction contained 6 bases not matched to a gene. The CDR3 extends over 13 amino acids.

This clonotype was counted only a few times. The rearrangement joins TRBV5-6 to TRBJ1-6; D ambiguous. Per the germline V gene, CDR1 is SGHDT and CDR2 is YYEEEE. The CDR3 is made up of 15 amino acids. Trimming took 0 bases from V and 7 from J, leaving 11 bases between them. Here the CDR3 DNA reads TGTGCCAGCAGCTTGGGGCCAGTCAAGAATTCACCCCTCCACTTT. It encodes CASSLGPVKNSPLHF.

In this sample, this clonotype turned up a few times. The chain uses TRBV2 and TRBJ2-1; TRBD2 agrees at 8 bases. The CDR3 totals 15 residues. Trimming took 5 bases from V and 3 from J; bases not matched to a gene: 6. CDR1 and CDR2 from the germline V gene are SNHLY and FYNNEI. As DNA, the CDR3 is TGTGCCAGCAGTCCGGCCAGCGGGGGCTACAATGAGCAGTTCTTC. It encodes CASSPASGGYNEQFF.

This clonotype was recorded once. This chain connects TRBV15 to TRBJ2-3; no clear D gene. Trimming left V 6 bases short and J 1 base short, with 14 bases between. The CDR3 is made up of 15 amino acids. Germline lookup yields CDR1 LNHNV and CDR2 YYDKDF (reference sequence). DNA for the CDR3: TGTGCCACCAGTCTTTCGTTAATCGGCACAGATACGCAGTATTTT. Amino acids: CATSLSLIGTDTQYF.

The chain's CDR3 is CASSQTQGYTEAFF. DNA of the CDR3: TGTGCCAGCAGTCAAACACAGGGCTACACTGAAGCTTTCTTT. The chain couples TRBV6-5 to TRBJ1-1; D perhaps matches TRBD1 (6 bases). Germline CDR1 reads MNHEY; CDR2 reads SVGAGI. V lost 5 bases and J 3 bases, leaving 13 bases between the germline ends. This CDR3 spans 14 amino acids.

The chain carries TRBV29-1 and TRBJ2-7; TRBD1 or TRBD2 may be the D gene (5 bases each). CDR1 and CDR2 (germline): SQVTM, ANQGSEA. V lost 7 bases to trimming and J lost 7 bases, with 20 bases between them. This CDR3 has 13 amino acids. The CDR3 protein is CSAAGNRDAEQYF. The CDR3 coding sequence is TGCAGCGCTGCAGGTAATAGGGACGCGGAGCAGTACTTC.

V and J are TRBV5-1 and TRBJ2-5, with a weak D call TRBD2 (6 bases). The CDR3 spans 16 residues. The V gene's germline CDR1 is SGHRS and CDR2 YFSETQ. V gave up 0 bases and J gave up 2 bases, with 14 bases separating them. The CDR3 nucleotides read TGCGCCAGCAGCTTGGGGGACTTAATGGGGCAAGAGACCCAGTACTTC. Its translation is CASSLGDLMGQETQYF.

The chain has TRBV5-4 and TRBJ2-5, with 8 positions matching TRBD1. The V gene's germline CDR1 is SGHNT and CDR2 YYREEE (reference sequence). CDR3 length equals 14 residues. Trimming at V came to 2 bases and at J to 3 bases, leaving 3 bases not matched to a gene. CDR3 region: CASSFQGAEETQYF. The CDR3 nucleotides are TGTGCCAGCAGCTTCCAGGGGGCGGAAGAGACCCAGTACTTC.

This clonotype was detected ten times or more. The CDR3 region is CASSLGVSGANVLTF. CDR3 in DNA: TGTGCCAGCAGCTTGGGCGTATCTGGGGCCAACGTCCTGACTTTC. This rearrangement joins TRBV5-6 to TRBJ2-6; no clear D gene. Germline lookup yields CDR1 SGHDT and CDR2 YYEEEE. Trimming took 0 bases from V and 1 from J, leaving 5 bases between them. This CDR3 has 15 residues.

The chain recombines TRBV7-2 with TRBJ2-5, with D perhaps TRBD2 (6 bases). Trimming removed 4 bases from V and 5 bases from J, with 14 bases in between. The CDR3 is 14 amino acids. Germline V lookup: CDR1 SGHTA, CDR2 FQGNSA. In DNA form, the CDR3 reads TGTGCCAGCAGCTCCCCGGGGGTCTTGGAGACCCAGTACTTC. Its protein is CASSSPGVLETQYF. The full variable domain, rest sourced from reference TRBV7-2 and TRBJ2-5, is GAGVSQSPSNKVTEKGKDVELRCDPISGHTALYWYRQSLGQGLEFLIYFQGNSAPDKSGLPSDRFSAERTGGSVSTLTIQRTQQEDSAVYLCASSSPGVLETQYFGPGTRLLVL.

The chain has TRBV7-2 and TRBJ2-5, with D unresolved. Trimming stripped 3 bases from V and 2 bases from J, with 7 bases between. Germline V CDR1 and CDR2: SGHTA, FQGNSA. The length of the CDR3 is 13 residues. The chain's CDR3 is CASSLNKQETQYF. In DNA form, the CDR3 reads TGTGCCAGCAGCTTGAACAAACAAGAGACCCAGTACTTC. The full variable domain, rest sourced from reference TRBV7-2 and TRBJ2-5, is GAGVSQSPSNKVTEKGKDVELRCDPISGHTALYWYRQSLGQGLEFLIYFQGNSAPDKSGLPSDRFSAERTGGSVSTLTIQRTQQEDSAVYLCASSLNKQETQYFGPGTRLLVL.